This TCR beta chain is drawn from a study of neoadjuvant nivolumab and ipilimumab in lung cancer. Using immunoSEQ multiplex PCR, the repertoire was profiled, and TCRdb retains in-frame clones only, with some absent. Of tens of thousands of clones in the sample, 89% were seen once. Study-level results: Only two of four nivolumab-treated tumors gained richness and clonality by surgery. Pretherapy blood TCR richness correlated positively with resected tumor richness. TCR richness and clonality were higher in tumors than adjacent uninvolved lung. TCR receptors were sequenced in few samples.

This clone was seen a handful of times. The antigen is unknown. The CDR3 runs 13 residues. CDR1 and CDR2 from the germline V gene are SGHRS and YFSETQ. The germline V and J ends were trimmed by 4 bases and 4 bases, with 9 bases remaining between them. V usage is TRBV5-1 and J usage is TRBJ1-3; D unclear. This TCR was recovered from an adult with non-small cell lung cancer. Sequenced here: peripheral blood, sampled before neoadjuvant nivolumab, alone or with ipilimumab. The CDR3 spells CASSPGYGNTIYF. The CDR3 bases are TGCGCCAGCAGCCCGGGGTACGGAAACACCATATATTTT.